This T cell receptor (beta chain) was profiled in a study of spatial heterogeneity in lung cancer. Individually, TCR cDNA molecules were each labelled with a unique molecular identifier. TCRdb processed the 5' RACE reads anew with MiXCR; each CDR3 protein has one entry. The sample has some 21,000 distinct CDR3 sequences, roughly 4.6% seen once; the top ten hold around 7%. This CDR3 has 11 residues. V was shortened by 5 bases and J by 8 bases, with 7 bases between the two germline ends. Germline loops: CDR1 MNHNS, CDR2 SASEGT. This clonotype has a handful of counts. Time point reported: sample taken at primary tumor resection. Sequencing covered unsorted whole RNA taken from tumor, nontumor lung or frozen PBMC.

The genes are TRBV6-1 and TRBJ2-4, with no clear D. The sequence was collected from a male donor with early-stage non-small cell lung cancer. The sample in question was PBMCs, obtained at surgery. The DNA for the CDR3 is TGTGCCAGCAGTCCCTTAGACATTCAGTACTTC. This sequence encodes CASSPLDIQYF.